Shown below are 13 T cell receptor beta chains from a single sample sequenced in a study of T cell responses to AZD1222 COVID-19 vaccine. Repertoires were generated with immunoSEQ multiplex PCR, while TCRdb's copy carries only in-frame clones and drops some. The sample has some 120,000 clones, more than 75% seen once; the top ten hold 7.5% to 8%. Specimen: peripheral blood, collected on day 0 of AZD1222 vaccination. Source of these receptors: an adult in good health.

The chain uses TRBV3-1 (or the pseudogene TRBV3-2) and TRBJ1-1, with TRBD1 identical over 10 bases. In germline, CDR1 is LGHDT, CDR2 YNNKEL (reference sequence). The trim removed 4 bases at V and 5 bases at J, leaving 10 bases unmatched. This CDR3 has 16 amino acids. CDR3 coding DNA: TGTGCCAGCAGCCTCCCCCGGGACAGGGGTGTTACTGAAGCTTTCTTT. Translating it yields CASSLPRDRGVTEAFF.

The rearrangement uses TRBV7-9 and TRBJ1-1; D is uncertain. This CDR3 has 14 amino acids. The V gene lost 5 bases and the J gene lost 6 bases, with 16 bases spanning the gap. Germline V gene sequence: CDR1 SEHNR, CDR2 FQNEAQ (reference sequence). CDR3 amino acids: CASSLQILSAEAFF. CDR3 sequence (DNA): TGTGCCAGCAGCCTTCAGATTTTATCCGCTGAAGCTTTCTTT.

The V and J genes are TRBV27 and TRBJ2-7; D is perhaps TRBD2 (5 bases). V lost 2 bases, J lost 2 bases, and 7 bases lay in between. The CDR3 extends over 13 amino acids. Looked up from germline, CDR1 is MNHEY and CDR2 is SMNVEV (reference sequence). Here the CDR3 DNA reads TGTGCCAGCAGTTTAGAGGGCACCTACGAGCAGTACTTC. It codes for CASSLEGTYEQYF.

CDR3 nucleotides: TGTGCCAGCAGCTTAATTAGCGGGTACTCCTACAATGAGCAGTTCTTC. Protein sequence: CASSLISGYSYNEQFF. This chain links TRBV7-3 with TRBJ2-1; TRBD2 agrees at 7 bases. V dropped 1 base and J dropped 0; count of bases not matched to a gene: 3. This CDR3 is built from 16 residues. Germline V gives CDR1 SGHTA, CDR2 FQGTGA.

The CDR3 DNA reads TGTGCCTGGAGTAGTAGGTCACTACAGCCCCACCCCCCCACCTTC. It codes for CAWSSRSLQPHPPTF. The chain recombines TRBV30 with TRBJ1-2; D is unclear. From germline, CDR1 is GTSNPN and CDR2 SVGIG (reference sequence). This CDR3 comprises 15 residues. V gave up 2 bases and J gave up 13 bases, with 26 bases separating them.

V and J are TRBV9 and TRBJ2-7; unclear D gene. Germline CDR1 is SGDLS and CDR2 is YYNGEE. Trimming cost V 0 bases and J 6 bases, with 10 bases left between them. This CDR3 is 13 amino acids long. This chain's CDR3 is CASSVGTATEQYF. In nucleotides, the CDR3 is TGTGCCAGCAGCGTAGGAACGGCTACCGAGCAGTACTTC.

The chain couples TRBV5-6 to TRBJ1-2, with a tentative D call TRBD1 (6 bases). Germline loops: CDR1 SGHDT, CDR2 YYEEEE. The CDR3 runs 12 residues. Trimming removed 4 bases at V and 3 bases at J, with 7 bases between. CDR3 in DNA: TGTGCCAGCAGCCGACAGGACTATGGCTACACCTTC. It translates to CASSRQDYGYTF. Together with reference TRBV5-6 and TRBJ1-2, the CDR3 gives the full variable domain: DAGVTQSPTHLIKTRGQQVTLRCSPKSGHDTVSWYQQALGQGPQFIFQYYEEEERQRGNFPDRFSGHQFPNYSSELNVNALLLGDSALYLCASSRQDYGYTFGSGTRLTVV.

This chain connects TRBV15 to TRBJ2-3; tentatively, D is TRBD2 (6 bases). Trimming cost V 0 bases and J 1 base, with 14 bases left between them. CDR3 size: 17 residues. Germline CDR1 is LNHNV and CDR2 is YYDKDF (reference sequence). The CDR3 nucleotides read TGTGCCACCAGCAGAGATGGAGGGCCACAGGGCACAGATACGCAGTATTTT. This codes for CATSRDGGPQGTDTQYF.

The chain employs TRBV19 and TRBJ2-1; possible D gene TRBD2, 6 bases. The CDR3 is 16 residues long. V was clipped by 2 bases and J by 8 bases, with 19 bases between them. CDR1 and CDR2 (germline): LNHDA, SQIVND (reference sequence). For the CDR3, the DNA is TGTGCCAGTAGTATAATAGTTGGACGAGGAGGGCATGAGCAGTTCTTC. It codes for CASSIIVGRGGHEQFF.

The gene calls are TRBV28 and TRBJ2-7; D perhaps matches TRBD1 (5 bases). Germline V gene data show CDR1 as MDHEN and CDR2 as SYDVKM. The CDR3 consists of 14 residues. V was pared by 8 bases and J by 0 bases, with 14 bases between. The chain's CDR3 is CASHTGPSSYEQYF. CDR3 DNA: TGTGCCAGCCATACAGGCCCCAGCTCCTACGAGCAGTACTTC.

The chain has TRBV24-1 and TRBJ1-2; tentative D call: TRBD1 (5 bases). Per germline, CDR1 KGHDR and CDR2 SFDVKD. The CDR3 covers 13 residues. Between the trimmed V and J ends, which lost 3 bases and 6 bases, there was a span of 10 bases. In DNA, the CDR3 is TGTGCCACCAGTGATCCAATGACAGATGGCTACACCTTC. Protein sequence: CATSDPMTDGYTF.

This chain links TRBV5-6 with TRBJ2-4, with D hard to call. The germline V gene encodes CDR1 SGHDT and CDR2 YYEEEE. This CDR3 spans 12 amino acids. Deletions cut 2 bases from V and 8 bases from J, with 8 bases between. The CDR3 reads CASSLYRDIQYF. CDR3 coding DNA: TGTGCCAGCAGCTTATATAGGGACATTCAGTACTTC.

The chain couples TRBV28 to TRBJ1-4; TRBD1 is a possible D gene (5 bases). The germline V and J ends were trimmed by 10 bases and 7 bases, with 16 bases remaining between them. Germline CDR1 and CDR2: MDHEN and SYDVKM. There are 13 residues in the CDR3. The CDR3 region is CAIKGQGVEKLFF. The DNA of the CDR3 is TGTGCCATCAAGGGCCAAGGGGTTGAAAAACTGTTTTTT.